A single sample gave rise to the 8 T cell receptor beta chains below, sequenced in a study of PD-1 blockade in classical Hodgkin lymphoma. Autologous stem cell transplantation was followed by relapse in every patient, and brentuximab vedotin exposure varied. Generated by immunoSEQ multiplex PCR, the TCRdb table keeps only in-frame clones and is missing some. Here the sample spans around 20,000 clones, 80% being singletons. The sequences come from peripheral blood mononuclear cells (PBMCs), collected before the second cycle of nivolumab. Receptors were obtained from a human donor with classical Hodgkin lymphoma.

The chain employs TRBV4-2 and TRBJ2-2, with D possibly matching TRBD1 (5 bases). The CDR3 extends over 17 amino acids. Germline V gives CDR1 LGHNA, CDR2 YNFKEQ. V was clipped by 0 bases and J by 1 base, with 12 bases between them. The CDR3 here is CASSQDSGWGNTGELFF. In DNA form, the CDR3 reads TGTGCCAGCAGCCAAGATTCAGGGTGGGGGAACACCGGGGAGCTGTTTTTT.

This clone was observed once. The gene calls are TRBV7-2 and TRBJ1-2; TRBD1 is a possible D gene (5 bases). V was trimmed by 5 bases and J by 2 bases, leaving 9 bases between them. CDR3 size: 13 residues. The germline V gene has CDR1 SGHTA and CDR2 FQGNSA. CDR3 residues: CASSPQANYGYTF. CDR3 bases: TGTGCCAGCAGCCCACAGGCGAACTATGGCTACACCTTC.

The CDR3 loop reads CASTEGGGAASFF. Here the CDR3 DNA reads TGTGCCAGCACCGAGGGAGGGGGGGCAGCTTCGTTCTTC. The chain combines TRBV6-6 with TRBJ2-1; a weak D match, TRBD2 (7 bases). V lost 7 bases, J lost 15 bases, and 22 bases lay in between. CDR1 is MNHNY and CDR2 is SVGAGI in the germline V gene (reference sequence). CDR3 length equals 13 residues.

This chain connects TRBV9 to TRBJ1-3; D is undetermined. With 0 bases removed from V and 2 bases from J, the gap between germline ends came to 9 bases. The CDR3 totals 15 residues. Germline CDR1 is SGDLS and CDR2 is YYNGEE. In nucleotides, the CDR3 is TGTGCCAGCAGCGTAGAGGCCGCCGCTGGAAACACCATATATTTT. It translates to CASSVEAAAGNTIYF. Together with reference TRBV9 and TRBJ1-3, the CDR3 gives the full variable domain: DSGVTQTPKHLITATGQRVTLRCSPRSGDLSVYWYQQSLDQGLQFLIQYYNGEERAKGNILERFSAQQFPDLHSELNLSSLELGDSALYFCASSVEAAAGNTIYFGEGSWLTVV.

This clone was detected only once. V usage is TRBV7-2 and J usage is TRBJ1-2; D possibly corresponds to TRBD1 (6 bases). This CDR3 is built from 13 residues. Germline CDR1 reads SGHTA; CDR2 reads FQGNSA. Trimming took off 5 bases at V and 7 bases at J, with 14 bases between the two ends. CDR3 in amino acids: CASSPSGAGGYTF. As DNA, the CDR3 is TGTGCCAGCAGCCCCTCGGGGGCGGGTGGCTACACCTTC.

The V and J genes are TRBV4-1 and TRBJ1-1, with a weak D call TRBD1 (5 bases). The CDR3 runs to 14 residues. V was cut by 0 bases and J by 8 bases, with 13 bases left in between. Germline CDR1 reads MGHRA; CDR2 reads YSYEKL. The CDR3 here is CASSQENSGGEAFF. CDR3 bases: TGCGCCAGCAGCCAAGAGAACAGCGGGGGAGAAGCTTTCTTT.

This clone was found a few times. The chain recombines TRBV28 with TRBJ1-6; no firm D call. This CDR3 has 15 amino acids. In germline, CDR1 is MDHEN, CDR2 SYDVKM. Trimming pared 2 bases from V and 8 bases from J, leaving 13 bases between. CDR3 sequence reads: CASSLAAPGDSPLHF. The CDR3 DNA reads TGTGCCAGCAGTTTAGCTGCTCCCGGGGATTCACCCCTCCACTTT.

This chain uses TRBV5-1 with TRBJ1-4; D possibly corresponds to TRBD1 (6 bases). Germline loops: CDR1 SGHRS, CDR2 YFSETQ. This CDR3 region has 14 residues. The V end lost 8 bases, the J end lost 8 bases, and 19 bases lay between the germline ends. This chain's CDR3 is CASAEGGSKEKLFF. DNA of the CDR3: TGCGCCAGTGCTGAGGGGGGAAGCAAGGAAAAACTGTTTTTT.